This T cell receptor (beta chain) stems from a study of control samples from healthy donors and cancer patients (dated by TCRdb to 2020 to 2021). About this clone itself: Its antigen is unknown. Base qualities were left out, and no much larger clone turns up one base away.

The library was produced with the immunoSEQ multiplex PCR assay. TCRdb retrieved this table from immuneACCESS and kept in-frame rearrangements only. Not all clones are present; in checked studies, unresolved V genes account for under half, and no reason is known for the remainder. The sample data list about 110,000 clones, and just over 90% of these were observed just once. Roughly 4% of the sample rests with the top ten. Cut back by 8 bases and 4 bases, the V and J ends lie 19 bases apart. The CDR3 measures 15 amino acids from cysteine to phenylalanine. Kept here is only the CDR3 DNA, which spans 45 bases and is read in frame from base 1. CDR1 SGHRS and CDR2 YFSETQ are derived from the germline V gene.

The chain uses TRBV5-1 and TRBJ2-1; the D segment could be TRBD1, given 6 matching bases. What was sequenced was blood. The receptor's source is a human donor in good health. The donor label of this sample is uncertain. In nucleotides, the sequence is TGCGCCAGTGCACAGGGACAAGGCCAATACAATGAGCAGTTCTTC. Its product reads: CASAQGQGQYNEQFF.